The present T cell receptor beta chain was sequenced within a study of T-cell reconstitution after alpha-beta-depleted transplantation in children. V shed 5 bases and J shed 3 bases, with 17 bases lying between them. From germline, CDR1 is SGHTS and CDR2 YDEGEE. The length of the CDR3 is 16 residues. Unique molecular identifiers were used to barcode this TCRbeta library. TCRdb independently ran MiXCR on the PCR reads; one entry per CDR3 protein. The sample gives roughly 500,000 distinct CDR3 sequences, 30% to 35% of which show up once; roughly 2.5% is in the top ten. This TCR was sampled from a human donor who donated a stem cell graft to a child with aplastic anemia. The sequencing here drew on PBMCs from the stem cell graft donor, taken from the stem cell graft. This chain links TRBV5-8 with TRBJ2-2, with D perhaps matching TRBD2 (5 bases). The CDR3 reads CASSMYVGVDTGELFF. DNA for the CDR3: TGTGCCAGCAGTATGTACGTGGGAGTGGACACCGGGGAGCTGTTTTTT.